The rows below give T cell receptor beta chains drawn from one sample of a study of T cell changes during pregnancy in multiple sclerosis. Sequenced by immunoSEQ multiplex PCR; TCRdb stores in-frame clones only, minus some. The table shows about 20,000 clones, with 88% occurring only once. Sequencing used CD8+ T cells from peripheral blood mononuclear cells, obtained after pregnancy. These receptors were taken from a female donor in good health, enrolled as a control in a pregnancy study. CDR3s include the opening cysteine and the closing phenylalanine or tryptophan. The D gene is left open where the match is weak. The size field is filled for only some rows; it gives once, few, many or a size class.

j_gene | v_gene | d_gene | abundance | CDR3nt | CDR3aa
TRBJ1-1 | TRBV12-5 | - | - | TGTGCTAGTGGTTTGGTACCGGGAACTGAAGCTTTCTTT | CASGLVPGTEAFF
TRBJ2-5 | TRBV29-1 | TRBD2 | - | TGCAGCGTGCCCACTAGCGGATGGGAGACCCAGTACTTC | CSVPTSGWETQYF
TRBJ2-7 | TRBV6-6 | TRBD2 | - | TGTGCCAGCAGTTCATTAGCGGGTTCCTACGAGCAGTACTTC | CASSSLAGSYEQYF
TRBJ2-2 | TRBV10-3 | TRBD1 | few | TGTGCCATCAGTGAGGTACCGGGACAGGGGGCCGGGGAGCTGTTTTTT | CAISEVPGQGAGELFF
TRBJ2-7 | TRBV14 | - | - | TGTGCCAGCAGCCCGGGGTCGTACGAGCAGTACTTC | CASSPGSYEQYF
TRBJ2-1 | TRBV27 | - | - | TGTGCCAGCAGTTTTCTAGCCGCTTACAATGAGCAGTTCTTC | CASSFLAAYNEQFF
TRBJ2-3 | TRBV4-1 | - | once | TGCGCCAGCAGCCAACTCGGGGTCACAGATACGCAGTATTTT | CASSQLGVTDTQYF
TRBJ1-5 | TRBV4-3 | - | - | TGCGCCAGCAGCCAAGATTTCGGGGAAGAACCCCTCGGTCCCCAGCATTTT | CASSQDFGEEPLGPQHF
TRBJ2-5 | TRBV9 | TRBD2 | - | TGTGCCAGCAGCGTAGCTACTCTAGCGGGGGGGGAGACCCAGTACTTC | CASSVATLAGGETQYF
TRBJ2-1 | TRBV11-3 | - | - | TGTGCCAGCAGTCAAGACGTAGCAAAACTTAGTAGGCAGTTCTTC | CASSQDVAKLSRQFF
TRBJ2-5 | TRBV20-1 | - | - | TGCACCCCGGGCCAAGAGACCCAGTACTTC | CTPGQETQYF
TRBJ2-7 | TRBV2 | - | - | TGTGCCAGCACCGAAGAATGGGGACATCGCTTC | CASTEEWGHRF
TRBJ1-1 | TRBV7-9 | - | - | TGTGCCAGCAGCCAGGGCAGTGAAGCTTTCTTT | CASSQGSEAFF
TRBJ2-3 | TRBV7-7 | TRBD1 | - | TGTGCTAGCAGCTTGACAGGGGGAATCACAGATACGCAGTATTTT | CASSLTGGITDTQYF
TRBJ2-7 | TRBV5-5 | TRBD2 | once | TGTGCCAGCAGCTCGGGGAGGGCAATCTACGAGCAGTACTTC | CASSSGRAIYEQYF
TRBJ1-5 | TRBV7-8 | - | - | TGTGCCAGCAGCTTACAAGGGGGTCTTCAGCCCCAGCATTTT | CASSLQGGLQPQHF
TRBJ2-3 | TRBV9 | - | - | TGTGCCAGCTCCCCGGGGTCCAGCACAGATACGCAGTATTTT | CASSPGSSTDTQYF
TRBJ2-7 | TRBV6-5 | TRBD2 | - | TGTGCCAGCAGTCCCCGGACTAGCGGGGGTGGGGAGTACTTC | CASSPRTSGGGEYF
TRBJ2-2 | TRBV14 | - | - | TGTGCCAGCAGCCCACTAGACACCGGGGAGCTGTTTTTT | CASSPLDTGELFF
TRBJ2-1 | TRBV27 | - | - | TGTGCCAGCAGTTTATTCTGGGGCCACAATGAGCAGTTCTTC | CASSLFWGHNEQFF
TRBJ2-2 | TRBV4-2 | TRBD2 | - | TGTGCCAGCAGCCAAGATCGGGGGGGGAGGACCGGGGAGCTGTTTTTT | CASSQDRGGRTGELFF
TRBJ1-2 | TRBV20-1 | TRBD1 | - | TGCAGTGCTAAATGGACAGGGTTTGGCACCTTC | CSAKWTGFGTF
TRBJ2-1 | TRBV11-3 | TRBD2 | - | TGTGCCAGCAGCCCTAGCGGGGAGGCGAATGAGCAGTTCTTC | CASSPSGEANEQFF
TRBJ2-1 | TRBV28 | - | - | TGTGCCAGCAGTTTAGGGTCCGGAGGCTCCTACAATGAGCAGTTCTTC | CASSLGSGGSYNEQFF
TRBJ2-1 | TRBV15 | TRBD2 | - | TGTGCCACCAGCAGAGGACTAGCGGGGGCTTACAATGAGCAGTTCTTC | CATSRGLAGAYNEQFF
TRBJ2-2 | TRBV27 | - | - | TGTGCCAGCAGTTCTAGGGACAAGAACACCGGGGAGCTGTTTTTT | CASSSRDKNTGELFF
TRBJ1-1 | TRBV6-4 | TRBD1 | - | TGTGCCAGCAGCGACGGACAGGGGGACACTGAAGCTTTCTTT | CASSDGQGDTEAFF
TRBJ2-2 | TRBV4-2 | - | few | TGTGCCAGCAGCCAAGTAGCGGAGAACACCGGGGAGCTGTTTTTT | CASSQVAENTGELFF
TRBJ1-2 | TRBV29-1 | - | - | TGCAGCGTTGCGTCAGACTATGGCTACACCTTC | CSVASDYGYTF
TRBJ1-1 | TRBV4-1 | - | - | TGCGCCAGCAGCCGATCGGAGGGGAACACTGAAGCTTTCTTT | CASSRSEGNTEAFF
TRBJ1-1 | TRBV7-6 | - | - | TGTGCCAGCAGCTTAGCGCAACAGGGCCACACTGAAGCTTTCTTT | CASSLAQQGHTEAFF
TRBJ2-3 | TRBV4-3 | - | - | TGCGCCAGCAGCCATGCCTTGCGGGGTACGCAGTATTTT | CASSHALRGTQYF
TRBJ2-7 | TRBV7-2 | TRBD2 | - | TGTGCCAGCAGCTTAGGAGTCCTAGCGGGCTTCTACGAGCAGTACTTC | CASSLGVLAGFYEQYF
TRBJ2-7 | TRBV10-3 | - | - | TGTGCCAGTAGCGATGCCTACGAGCAGTACTTC | CASSDAYEQYF
TRBJ2-7 | TRBV18 | - | - | TGTGCCAGCTCACCCCTCCCAAGGGGAACGGACGAGCAGTACTTC | CASSPLPRGTDEQYF
TRBJ1-1 | TRBV29-1 | - | - | TGCAGCGTTCCAGGACAGATGAACACTGAAGCTTTCTTT | CSVPGQMNTEAFF
TRBJ1-3 | TRBV29-1 | - | - | TGCAGCGTTGAACATTGGACAAGTTACTCTGGAAACACCATATATTTT | CSVEHWTSYSGNTIYF
TRBJ2-7 | TRBV29-1 | - | - | TGCAGCGTTGACGAAACAGGGTACGAGCAGTACTTC | CSVDETGYEQYF
TRBJ2-1 | TRBV10-1 | TRBD2 | few | TGCGCCAGCAGTGAGTCCCCACTAGCGGGGCATCGTTGGGAGCAGTTCTTC | CASSESPLAGHRWEQFF
TRBJ2-7 | TRBV29-1 | TRBD2 | - | TGCAGCGTTGTACTAGCGCTTACCTACGAGCAGTACTTC | CSVVLALTYEQYF